These 32 T cell receptor beta chains were all obtained from the same sample, sequenced in a study of shared clonotypes between healthy human individuals. Generated by immunoSEQ multiplex PCR, the TCRdb table keeps only in-frame clones and is missing some. This table has around 1,000,000 clones, about 72% appearing once. The source material was memory CD4+ T cells from PBMCs. Subset here: CD45RA-negative fraction. The receptors here all came from a young man in good health. Some clones in this sample may be carry-over from other donors' samples.

V and J are TRBV9 and TRBJ2-7, with 11 bases identical to TRBD2. CDR3 length: 15 residues. Germline assignment: CDR1 SGDLS and CDR2 YYNGEE. Germline trimming cut 3 bases from V and 7 bases from J; bases unmatched to any gene: 9. The CDR3 protein is CASSGSSGRFWEQYF. The CDR3 nucleotides are TGTGCCAGCAGCGGCTCTAGCGGGAGGTTTTGGGAGCAGTACTTC.

The V gene is TRBV5-1, the J gene TRBJ2-1; 10 bases fit TRBD1. Unmatched junction bases numbered 8, after V lost 4 bases and J lost 7 bases. Per the germline V gene, CDR1 is SGHRS and CDR2 is YFSETQ. This CDR3 contains 15 residues. CDR3 sequence: CASSRMRQGANEQFF. CDR3 nucleotide sequence: TGCGCCAGCAGCCGCATGAGACAGGGGGCGAATGAGCAGTTCTTC.

This chain joins TRBV15 and TRBJ1-3; weak D call: TRBD1 (5 bases). Germline lookup yields CDR1 LNHNV and CDR2 YYDKDF (reference sequence). The CDR3 is 18 amino acids. Trimming pared 0 bases from V and 0 bases from J, leaving 15 bases between. Here the CDR3 DNA reads TGTGCCACCAGCAGAGATATCGGGACGGGAAACTCTGGAAACACCATATATTTT. Its translation: CATSRDIGTGNSGNTIYF.

V is TRBV6-6 and J is TRBJ2-1; 11 bases are shared with TRBD1. The CDR3 has 15 residues. J was trimmed by 7 bases and V by 2 bases; bases with no gene match: 4. CDR1 and CDR2 from the germline V gene are MNHNY and SVGAGI (reference sequence). CDR3 protein: CASSYLGTGGNEQFF. The CDR3 DNA is TGTGCCAGCAGTTACCTAGGGACAGGGGGGAATGAGCAGTTCTTC.

The chain carries TRBV28 and TRBJ1-5; tentatively, D is TRBD1 (5 bases). Germline V gives CDR1 MDHEN, CDR2 SYDVKM. The CDR3 contains 16 residues. The ends were cut back, 6 bases at V and 2 bases at J, with 17 bases in the middle. The CDR3, as DNA: TGTGCCAGCAGCTATTTACTGGGGGGGGGCAATCAGCCCCAGCATTTT. Translation gives CASSYLLGGGNQPQHF.

The rearrangement joins TRBV30 to TRBJ2-2, with 12 bases matching TRBD2. CDR1 is GTSNPN, CDR2 SVGIG, per germline (reference sequence). The length of the CDR3 is 17 residues. Germline trimming cut 3 bases from V and 5 bases from J; bases unmatched to any gene: 10. The CDR3 protein is CAWSRMTSGRGTGELFF. The DNA of the CDR3 is TGTGCCTGGAGCAGGATGACTAGCGGGAGAGGGACCGGGGAGCTGTTTTTT.

This clone was seen only once. The chain uses TRBV7-9 and TRBJ2-7; no definite D call. V lost 3 bases and J lost 4, with 16 bases in between. Germline loops: CDR1 SEHNR, CDR2 FQNEAQ (reference sequence). The CDR3 is 15 amino acids. CDR3 amino acids: CASSLGRAWGYEQYF. The CDR3 nucleotides are TGTGCCAGCAGCTTGGGTAGGGCCTGGGGTTACGAGCAGTACTTC. Combining the CDR3 with reference TRBV7-9 and TRBJ2-7 gives the whole variable domain DTGVSQNPRHKITKRGQNVTFRCDPISEHNRLYWYRQTLGQGPEFLTYFQNEAQLEKSRLLSDRFSAERPKGSFSTLEIQRTEQGDSAMYLCASSLGRAWGYEQYFGPGTRLTVT.

This chain links TRBV7-9 with TRBJ2-1, with 7 positions matching TRBD2. After removal of 5 bases from V and 7 bases from J, the junction contained 8 bases not matched to a gene. The CDR3 has 14 amino acids. Germline V gene data show CDR1 as SEHNR and CDR2 as FQNEAQ (reference sequence). The CDR3 bases are TGTGCCAGCAGCCAAACGACTAGCCTGAATGAGCAGTTCTTC. Encoded protein: CASSQTTSLNEQFF.

This chain links TRBV27 with TRBJ2-1; 9 bases match TRBD2. CDR1 is MNHEY, CDR2 SMNVEV, per germline (reference sequence). CDR3 size: 16 residues. Unmatched junction bases numbered 6, after V lost 0 bases and J lost 6 bases. CDR3 amino acids: CASSLSRLAGPNEQFF. The DNA of the CDR3 is TGTGCCAGCAGTTTATCGAGGCTAGCGGGGCCCAATGAGCAGTTCTTC.

CDR3 loop: CSAGLAGVAFNEQFF. CDR3 nucleotides: TGCAGCGCGGGACTAGCGGGAGTCGCTTTCAATGAGCAGTTCTTC. The chain recombines TRBV29-1 with TRBJ2-1; 14 positions agree with TRBD2. The CDR3 is 15 residues long. Germline CDR1 is SQVTM and CDR2 is ANQGSEA. Trimming took 7 bases from V and 6 from J; bases not matched to a gene: 8.

The chain recombines TRBV28 with TRBJ2-7; D perhaps matches TRBD1 (5 bases). V dropped 6 bases and J dropped 3 bases, with 12 bases sitting between them. Germline CDR1 and CDR2: MDHEN and SYDVKM. The CDR3 totals 13 residues. The CDR3 reads CASRISDIYEQYF. CDR3 bases: TGTGCCAGCAGAATATCGGACATCTACGAGCAGTACTTC.

This chain links TRBV29-1 with TRBJ2-5, with D possibly called TRBD1 or TRBD2 (5 bases each). The CDR3 runs to 12 residues. From germline, CDR1 is SQVTM and CDR2 ANQGSEA. V was shortened by 6 bases and J by 4 bases, with 12 bases between the two germline ends. CDR3 protein: CSVRDPGETQYF. CDR3 nucleotides: TGCAGCGTCAGGGACCCAGGAGAGACCCAGTACTTC.

The rearrangement uses TRBV5-1 and TRBJ1-1; D is ambiguous. Germline assignment: CDR1 SGHRS and CDR2 YFSETQ. This CDR3 region has 15 residues. V lost 2 bases to trimming and J lost 0 bases, with 11 bases between them. The CDR3 here is CASSFLGQMNTEAFF. The CDR3 DNA reads TGCGCCAGCAGCTTCTTGGGCCAGATGAACACTGAAGCTTTCTTT.

The rearrangement links TRBV4-3 to TRBJ2-7; the D gene is possibly TRBD1 (7 bases). The CDR3 sequence is 15 residues long. Trimming took off 3 bases at V and 3 bases at J, with 15 bases between the two ends. Per germline, CDR1 LGHNA and CDR2 YSLEER. This chain's CDR3 is CASSHNTQGGYEQYF. Written as DNA, the CDR3 is TGCGCCAGCAGCCACAATACCCAGGGGGGCTACGAGCAGTACTTC.

To note about this clone: This specimen includes other DNA sequences encoding the same CDR3. Here the CDR3 reads CASSGRPTSNYGYTF. In nucleotides, the CDR3 is TGTGCCAGCAGTGGACGACCGACTTCCAACTATGGCTACACCTTC. The chain joins TRBV2 to TRBJ1-2; D unresolved. Trimming removed 4 bases from V and 2 bases from J, with 14 bases in between. The germline V gene has CDR1 SNHLY and CDR2 FYNNEI. This CDR3 spans 15 amino acids.

The rearrangement uses TRBV28 and TRBJ1-5, with D unclear. This CDR3 contains 15 residues. Deletions cut 2 bases from V and 3 bases from J, with 11 bases between. Germline-derived CDR1 and CDR2 are MDHEN and SYDVKM. This chain's CDR3 is CASSLVTTLNQPQHF. CDR3 bases: TGTGCCAGCAGTTTAGTAACCACCCTCAATCAGCCCCAGCATTTT.

This clone was seen once. The chain combines TRBV18 with TRBJ2-3; TRBD2 matches at 8 bases. V gave up 4 bases and J gave up 1 base; unmatched junction bases: 4. The CDR3 length is 15 residues. The germline CDR1 and CDR2 sequences are KGHSH and LQKENI. The CDR3 reads CASSRTSPGTDTQYF. The CDR3, as DNA: TGTGCCAGCTCACGGACTAGCCCTGGCACAGATACGCAGTATTTT. Full variable domain (rest looked up from reference TRBV18 and TRBJ2-3): NAGVMQNPRHLVRRRGQEARLRCSPMKGHSHVYWYRQLPEEGLKFMVYLQKENIIDESGMPKERFSAEFPKEGPSILRIQQVVRGDSAAYFCASSRTSPGTDTQYFGPGTRLTVL.

The CDR3, as DNA: TGTGCCAGCAGCCCCCCTCTGTCAACCTACAATGAGCAGTTCTTC. It specifies CASSPPLSTYNEQFF. This chain joins TRBV7-2 and TRBJ2-1; the D is unclear. The CDR3 runs 15 residues. Between the trimmed V and J ends, which lost 5 bases and 2 bases, there was a span of 13 bases. CDR1 and CDR2 (germline): SGHTA, FQGNSA.

The V call is TRBV6-1, the J call TRBJ1-2, with 7 positions matching TRBD1. This CDR3 comprises 13 residues. Germline CDR1 is MNHNS and CDR2 is SASEGT. Trimming cost V 5 bases and J 3 bases; bases outside gene matches: 3. Here the CDR3 reads CASSSTGDYGYTF. Here the CDR3 DNA reads TGTGCCAGCAGTTCTACAGGGGACTATGGCTACACCTTC.

The J gene is TRBJ2-3, the V gene TRBV11-1; tentative D call: TRBD2 (5 bases). Germline V lookup: CDR1 SGHAT, CDR2 FQDESV (reference sequence). V lost 5 bases to trimming and J lost 4 bases, with 13 bases between them. The CDR3 has 14 residues. The CDR3 protein is CASSPELASDTQYF. CDR3 nucleotides: TGTGCCAGCAGCCCCGAATTAGCGTCAGATACGCAGTATTTT.

The CDR3 here is CSVRPAPEAFF. The DNA for the CDR3 is TGCAGCGTTCGGCCGGCTCCTGAAGCTTTCTTT. The chain joins TRBV29-1 to TRBJ1-1; D ambiguous. The CDR3 runs to 11 residues. Trimming left V 5 bases short and J 6 bases short, with 10 bases between. Germline lookup yields CDR1 SQVTM and CDR2 ANQGSEA.

About this clone itself: A far larger clone is just one base off, so this is likely a read error. The chain recombines TRBV6-4 with TRBJ2-2; the D gene is possibly TRBD2 (5 bases). The CDR3 runs to 16 residues. Germline CDR1 reads MRHNA; CDR2 reads SNTAGT. The CDR3 nucleotides read TGTGCCAGCAGTGACTCGGCGGAGTCCAACACCGGGAAGCTGTTTTTT. Translation gives CASSDSAESNTGKLFF.

V and J are TRBV7-9 and TRBJ2-1; 11 nucleotides agree with TRBD1. V shed 5 bases and J 7 bases; nucleotides not matched to a gene: 7. Germline V gene lookup returns CDR1 SEHNR and CDR2 FQNEAQ (reference sequence). The CDR3 consists of 15 residues. The CDR3 DNA reads TGTGCCAGCAGCATCCCCGGGACAGGGGGGAATGAGCAGTTCTTC. Amino acid sequence: CASSIPGTGGNEQFF.

The chain links TRBV28 to TRBJ2-2; TRBD2 matches at 7 bases. This CDR3 contains 18 residues. From germline, CDR1 is MDHEN and CDR2 SYDVKM. J was trimmed by 6 bases and V by 1 base; bases with no gene match: 14. CDR3 protein: CASSLFSGGGKAAGELFF. DNA for the CDR3: TGTGCCAGCAGTTTATTTTCGGGGGGTGGAAAGGCGGCCGGGGAGCTGTTTTTT.

This rearrangement joins TRBV5-6 to TRBJ1-2; perhaps TRBD1 as D (6 bases). The CDR3 consists of 15 residues. V gave up 0 bases and J gave up 2 bases, with 11 bases separating them. Germline V gene data show CDR1 as SGHDT and CDR2 as YYEEEE. The DNA of the CDR3 is TGTGCCAGCAGCTTGGGTATAGGGGGAAACTATGGCTACACCTTC. Translation gives CASSLGIGGNYGYTF.

The genes are TRBV6-1 and TRBJ2-2; 10 bases are a match to TRBD1. Trimming at V came to 7 bases and at J to 5 bases, leaving 7 bases not matched to a gene. CDR1 and CDR2 (germline): MNHNS, SASEGT. The CDR3 sequence is 15 residues long. CDR3 bases: TGTGCCAGCACCCCCGGGACAGGGGAGACCGGGGAGCTGTTTTTT. Translating it yields CASTPGTGETGELFF.

CDR3: CASSSGSTNEKLFF. For the CDR3, the DNA is TGTGCCAGCAGCTCGGGATCCACTAATGAAAAACTGTTTTTT. The rearrangement joins TRBV7-2 to TRBJ1-4; D uncertain. CDR1 is SGHTA and CDR2 is FQGNSA in the germline V gene. The CDR3 is made up of 14 amino acids. Between the trimmed V and J ends, which lost 4 bases and 2 bases, there was a span of 8 bases.

This clone was observed a few times. Other nucleotide sequences in the sample specify the same CDR3. The chain is built from TRBV7-6 and TRBJ2-3; TRBD2 agrees at 13 bases. The ends lost 5 bases at V and 3 bases at J; junction bases unmatched: 5. CDR1 and CDR2 from the germline V gene are SGHVS and FNYEAQ. The CDR3 is 16 amino acids. CDR3 coding DNA: TGTGCCAGCAGCCTCGGACTAGCGGGAGCAACAGATACGCAGTATTTT. This encodes CASSLGLAGATDTQYF. The full variable domain, completed using reference TRBV7-6 and TRBJ2-3, is GAGVSQSPRYKVTKRGQDVALRCDPISGHVSLYWYRQALGQGPEFLTYFNYEAQQDKSGLPNDRFSAERPEGSISTLTIQRTEQRDSAMYRCASSLGLAGATDTQYFGPGTRLTVL.

Points on this clone: A far larger clone is just one base off, so this is likely a read error. Other DNA sequences of this sample code for an identical CDR3. This sequence joins TRBV2 and TRBJ2-2; the match to TRBD1 covers 10 bases. Germline V CDR1 and CDR2: SNHLY, FYNNEI. CDR3 length: 16 residues. V shed 8 bases and J 4 bases; nucleotides not matched to a gene: 10. The CDR3 region is CASPGTGVGLTGELFF. The CDR3 bases are TGTGCCAGCCCCGGGACAGGGGTCGGTCTCACCGGGGAGCTGTTTTTT. The full variable domain, rest sourced from reference TRBV2 and TRBJ2-2, is EPEVTQTPSHQVTQMGQEVILRCVPISNHLYFYWYRQILGQKVEFLVSFYNNEISEKSEIFDDQFSVERPDGSNFTLKIRSTKLEDSAMYFCASPGTGVGLTGELFFGEGSRLTVL.

This rearrangement joins TRBV20-1 to TRBJ1-2, with no clear D. Trimming cost V 5 bases and J 7 bases, with 8 bases left between them. In germline, CDR1 is DFQATT, CDR2 SNEGSKA (reference sequence). The CDR3 loop spans 10 amino acids. The CDR3 loop is CSAVQVGYTF. In DNA, the CDR3 is TGCAGTGCTGTACAAGTTGGCTACACCTTC.

This clone came up many times. This chain's CDR3 is CASSGQRYDGYTF. DNA for the CDR3: TGCGCCAGCAGCGGTCAGAGGTACGATGGCTACACCTTC. The gene calls are TRBV5-1 and TRBJ1-2; D is unresolved. Trimming shortened V by 4 bases and J by 6 bases, and 13 bases separated the two germline ends. Germline CDR1 SGHRS, CDR2 YFSETQ. CDR3 length: 13 residues.

J is TRBJ2-7 and V is TRBV2, with D perhaps TRBD2 (5 bases). This CDR3 region has 12 residues. Germline loops: CDR1 SNHLY, CDR2 FYNNEI. Trimming cost V 8 bases and J 7 bases, with 15 bases left between them. In DNA, the CDR3 is TGTGCCAGCGAGCCTAGCCCGGGGGAGCAGTACTTC. Translating it yields CASEPSPGEQYF. Supplemented by reference TRBV2 and TRBJ2-7, the full variable domain reads EPEVTQTPSHQVTQMGQEVILRCVPISNHLYFYWYRQILGQKVEFLVSFYNNEISEKSEIFDDQFSVERPDGSNFTLKIRSTKLEDSAMYFCASEPSPGEQYFGPGTRLTVT.